Given below is one T cell receptor beta chain in context. Its antigen is undetermined. This record belongs to a study of PD-1 blockade in classical Hodgkin lymphoma. Study results and caveats: Although disease activity or prior therapy may be involved, causes of the repertoire differences remain undefined. Compared with healthy donors, newly diagnosed patients reportedly showed lower baseline TCR diversity.

The time point here: newly diagnosed, previously untreated cHL patient sample. Newly diagnosed, untreated classical Hodgkin lymphoma PBMCs served as comparison. Method: immunoSEQ multiplex PCR; TCRdb's copy keeps in-frame clones and lacks some. The profile covers over 60,000 clones, with over 85% appearing a single time and roughly 2.7% taken by the ten largest. The receptor was derived from a human donor with classical Hodgkin lymphoma. The specimen sequenced was peripheral blood mononuclear cells (PBMCs).

CDR3 DNA: TGTGCCAGCAGCGCCGGGACCCCAAGCACAGATACGCAGTATTTT. This sequence encodes CASSAGTPSTDTQYF. The V gene is TRBV9, the J gene TRBJ2-3, with D perhaps TRBD1 or TRBD2 (5 bases each). Germline V lookup: CDR1 SGDLS, CDR2 YYNGEE. Trimming stripped 3 bases from V and 0 bases from J, with 11 bases between. The CDR3 totals 15 residues.